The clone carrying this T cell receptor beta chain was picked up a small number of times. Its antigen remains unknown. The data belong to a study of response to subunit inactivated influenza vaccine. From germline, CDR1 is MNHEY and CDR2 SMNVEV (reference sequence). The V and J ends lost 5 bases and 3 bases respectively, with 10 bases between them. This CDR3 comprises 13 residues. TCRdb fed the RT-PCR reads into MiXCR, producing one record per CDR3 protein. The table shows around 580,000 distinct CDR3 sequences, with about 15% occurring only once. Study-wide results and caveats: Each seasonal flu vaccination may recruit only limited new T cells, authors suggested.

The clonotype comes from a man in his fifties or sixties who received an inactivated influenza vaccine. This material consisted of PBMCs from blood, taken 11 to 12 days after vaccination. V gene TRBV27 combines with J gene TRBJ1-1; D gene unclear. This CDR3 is CASSNRRYTEAFF. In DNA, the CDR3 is TGTGCCAGCAGTAACCGTAGATACACTGAAGCTTTCTTT.